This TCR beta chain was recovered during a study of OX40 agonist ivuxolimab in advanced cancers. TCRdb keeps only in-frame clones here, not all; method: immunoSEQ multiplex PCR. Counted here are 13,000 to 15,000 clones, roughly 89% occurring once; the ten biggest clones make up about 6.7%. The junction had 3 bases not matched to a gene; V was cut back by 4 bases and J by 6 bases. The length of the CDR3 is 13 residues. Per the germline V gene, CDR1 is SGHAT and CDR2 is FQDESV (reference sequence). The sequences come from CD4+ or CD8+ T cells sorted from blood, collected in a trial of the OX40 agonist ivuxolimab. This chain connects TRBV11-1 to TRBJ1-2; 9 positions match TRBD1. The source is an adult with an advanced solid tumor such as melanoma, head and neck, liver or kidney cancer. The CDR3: CASSSDRGDGYTF. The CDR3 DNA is TGTGCCAGCAGCTCGGACAGGGGCGATGGCTACACCTTC. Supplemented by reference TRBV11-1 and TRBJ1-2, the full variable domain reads EAEVAQSPRYKITEKSQAVAFWCDPISGHATLYWYRQILGQGPELLVQFQDESVVDDSQLPKDRFSAERLKGVDSTLKIQPAELGDSAMYLCASSSDRGDGYTFGSGTRLTVV.